This record concerns one T cell receptor beta chain sequence. The antigen is not known. The sample belongs to a study of graft-versus-host responses after intestinal transplantation. The overall study: Recipients were given multivisceral, liver-intestinal, or isolated intestinal transplants.

Germline lookup yields CDR1 MGHRA and CDR2 YSYEKL. V was pared by 0 bases and J by 4 bases, with 14 bases of the junction left unmatched. The CDR3 extends over 18 amino acids. Generated by immunoSEQ multiplex PCR, the TCRdb table keeps only in-frame clones and is missing some. The sample lists more than 70,000 clones, around 80% occurring once. V and J are TRBV4-1 and TRBJ2-5; TRBD2 agrees at 7 bases. The clonotype comes from a human donor who received an intestinal transplant. Sample: unstimulated CD4+ T cells sorted from spleen or lymph node cells, taken before intestinal transplant. Here the CDR3 DNA reads TGCGCCAGCAGCCAAGATCCCCCGTACGGACTAGTACGAGAGACCCAGTACTTC. This gives the protein CASSQDPPYGLVRETQYF.